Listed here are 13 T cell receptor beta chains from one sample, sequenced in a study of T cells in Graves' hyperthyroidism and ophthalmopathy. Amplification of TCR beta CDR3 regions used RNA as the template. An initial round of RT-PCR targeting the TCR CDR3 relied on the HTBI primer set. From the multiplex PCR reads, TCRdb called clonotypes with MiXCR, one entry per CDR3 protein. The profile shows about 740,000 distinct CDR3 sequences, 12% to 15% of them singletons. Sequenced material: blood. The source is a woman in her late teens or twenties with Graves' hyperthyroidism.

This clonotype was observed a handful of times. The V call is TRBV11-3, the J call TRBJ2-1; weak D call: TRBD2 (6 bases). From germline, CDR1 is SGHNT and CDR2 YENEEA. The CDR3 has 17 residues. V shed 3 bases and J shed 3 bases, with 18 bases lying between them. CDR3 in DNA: TGTGCCAGCAGCTTCCCCCACACCAGCGGGCGCTACAATGAGCAGTTCTTC. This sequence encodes CASSFPHTSGRYNEQFF.

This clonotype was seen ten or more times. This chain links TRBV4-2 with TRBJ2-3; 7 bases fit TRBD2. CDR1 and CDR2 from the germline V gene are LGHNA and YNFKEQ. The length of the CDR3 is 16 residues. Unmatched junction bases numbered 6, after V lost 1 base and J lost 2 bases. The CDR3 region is CASSQGTRGNTDTQYF. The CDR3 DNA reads TGTGCCAGCAGCCAAGGGACTAGAGGGAACACAGATACGCAGTATTTT.

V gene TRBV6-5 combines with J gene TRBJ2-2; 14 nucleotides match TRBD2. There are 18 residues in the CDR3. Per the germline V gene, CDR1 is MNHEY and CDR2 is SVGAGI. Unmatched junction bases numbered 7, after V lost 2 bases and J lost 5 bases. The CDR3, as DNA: TGTGCCAGCAGTTACCGAGCCGGACTAGCGGGAGGTACCGGGGAGCTGTTTTTT. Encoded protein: CASSYRAGLAGGTGELFF.

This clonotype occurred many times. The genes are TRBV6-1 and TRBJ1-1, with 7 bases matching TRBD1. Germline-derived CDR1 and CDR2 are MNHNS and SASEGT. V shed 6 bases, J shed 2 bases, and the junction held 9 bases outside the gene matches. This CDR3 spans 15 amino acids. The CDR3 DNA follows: TGTGCCAGCAGAAGAAGGGACAGACTAAACACTGAAGCTTTCTTT. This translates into CASRRRDRLNTEAFF.

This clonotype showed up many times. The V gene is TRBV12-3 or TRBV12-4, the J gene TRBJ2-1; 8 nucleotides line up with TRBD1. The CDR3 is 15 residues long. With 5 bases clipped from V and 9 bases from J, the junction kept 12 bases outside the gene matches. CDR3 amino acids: CASSVTGDKGGEQFF. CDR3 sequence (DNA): TGTGCCAGCAGTGTGACAGGGGATAAGGGCGGTGAGCAGTTCTTC.

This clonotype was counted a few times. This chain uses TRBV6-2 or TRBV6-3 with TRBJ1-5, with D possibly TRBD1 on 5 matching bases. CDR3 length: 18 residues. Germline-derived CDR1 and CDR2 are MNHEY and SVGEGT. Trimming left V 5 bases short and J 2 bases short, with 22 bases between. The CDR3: CASSTYPPTAGGNQPQHF. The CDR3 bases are TGTGCCAGCAGTACGTACCCCCCGACAGCGGGTGGCAATCAGCCCCAGCATTTT.

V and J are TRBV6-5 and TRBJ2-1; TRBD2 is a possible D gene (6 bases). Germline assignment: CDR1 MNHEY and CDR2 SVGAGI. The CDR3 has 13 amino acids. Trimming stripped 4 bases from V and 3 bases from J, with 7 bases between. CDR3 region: CASSWGVYNEQFF. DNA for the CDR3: TGTGCCAGCAGTTGGGGGGTCTACAATGAGCAGTTCTTC.

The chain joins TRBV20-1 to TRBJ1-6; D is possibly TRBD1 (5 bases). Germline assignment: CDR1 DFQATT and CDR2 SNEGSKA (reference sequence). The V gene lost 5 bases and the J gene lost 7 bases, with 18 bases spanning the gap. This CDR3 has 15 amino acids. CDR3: CSAAWHETENSPLHF. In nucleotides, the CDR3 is TGCAGTGCTGCGTGGCATGAGACAGAGAATTCACCCCTCCACTTT.

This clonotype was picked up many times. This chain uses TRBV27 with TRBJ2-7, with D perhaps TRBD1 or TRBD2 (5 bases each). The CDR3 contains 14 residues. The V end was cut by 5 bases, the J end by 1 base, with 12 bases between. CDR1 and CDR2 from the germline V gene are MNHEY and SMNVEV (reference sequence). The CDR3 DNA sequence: TGTGCCAGCAGTCAACGGGACGGATCCTACGAGCAGTACTTC. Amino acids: CASSQRDGSYEQYF.

The CDR3 sequence: CSVLTGGNQPQHF. In nucleotides, the CDR3 is TGCAGCGTTCTGACAGGGGGCAATCAGCCCCAGCATTTT. V gene TRBV29-1 combines with J gene TRBJ1-5; 8 bases agree with TRBD1. The germline V gene has CDR1 SQVTM and CDR2 ANQGSEA. The J segment lost 2 bases and the V segment lost 5 bases, leaving 2 bases of the junction unmatched. The CDR3 length is 13 residues.

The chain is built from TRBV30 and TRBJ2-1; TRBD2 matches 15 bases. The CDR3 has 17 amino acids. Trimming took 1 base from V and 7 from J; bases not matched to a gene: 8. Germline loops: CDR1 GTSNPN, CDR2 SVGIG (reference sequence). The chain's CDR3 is CAWSESQGTSGRNEQFF. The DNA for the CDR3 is TGTGCCTGGAGTGAGTCACAAGGGACTAGCGGGAGGAATGAGCAGTTCTTC.

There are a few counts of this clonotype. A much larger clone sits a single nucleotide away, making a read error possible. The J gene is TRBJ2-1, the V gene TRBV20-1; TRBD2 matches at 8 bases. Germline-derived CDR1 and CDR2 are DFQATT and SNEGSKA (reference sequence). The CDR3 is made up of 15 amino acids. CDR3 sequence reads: CSAESRGRINNERFF. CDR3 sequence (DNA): TGCAGTGCCGAGAGTCGCGGGAGGATAAACAATGAGCGGTTCTTC.

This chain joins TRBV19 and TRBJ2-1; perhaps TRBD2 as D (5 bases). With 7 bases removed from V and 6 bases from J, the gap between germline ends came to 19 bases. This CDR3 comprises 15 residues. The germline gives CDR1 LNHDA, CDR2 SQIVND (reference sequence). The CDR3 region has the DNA TGTGCCAGTACCGACCTTGGCGGGCAAATCAATGAGCAGTTCTTC. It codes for CASTDLGGQINEQFF.